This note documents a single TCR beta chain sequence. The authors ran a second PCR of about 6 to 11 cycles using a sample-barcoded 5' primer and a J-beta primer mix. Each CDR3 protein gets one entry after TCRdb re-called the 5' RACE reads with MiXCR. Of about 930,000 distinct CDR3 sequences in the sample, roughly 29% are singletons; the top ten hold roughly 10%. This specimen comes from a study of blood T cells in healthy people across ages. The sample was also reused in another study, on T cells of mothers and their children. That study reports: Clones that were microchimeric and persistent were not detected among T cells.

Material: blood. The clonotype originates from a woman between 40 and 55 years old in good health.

CDR3 amino acids: CSARLEGWAGRDGYTF. In nucleotides, the CDR3 is TGCAGTGCTAGACTAGAAGGTTGGGCAGGGAGAGATGGCTACACCTTC. The chain employs TRBV20-1 and TRBJ1-2; D is perhaps TRBD1 (5 bases). This CDR3 is built from 16 residues. Germline V gene lookup returns CDR1 DFQATT and CDR2 SNEGSKA (reference sequence). V lost 2 bases and J 6 bases, leaving 22 bases between the germline ends.